Each of the 24 T cell receptor beta chains below was sequenced from the same sample in a study of CD8+ T cells in alopecia areata. Once RNA had been extracted, it was reverse transcribed into cDNA to act as the sequencing template. Profiling relied on immunoSEQ multiplex PCR, and the TCRdb table lists in-frame clones only, not all of them. This sample has about 210,000 clones, with more than 45% found just once. The treatment was: oral pan-JAK inhibitor, 5-10 mg twice daily. Material: CD4+ T cells sorted from blood, obtained at week 4, from a patient treated with tofacitinib. These receptors all come from a human donor with alopecia areata.

The V gene is TRBV25-1, the J gene TRBJ1-2, with D perhaps matching TRBD1 (6 bases). The germline V gene encodes CDR1 MGHDK and CDR2 SYGVNS. The V gene lost 4 bases and the J gene lost 8 bases, with 11 bases spanning the gap. The CDR3 has 12 residues. The chain's CDR3 is CASSAQRGGYTF. CDR3 DNA sequence: TGTGCCAGCAGTGCCCAGAGGGGGGGCTACACCTTC.

Comment on this clone: This sample includes further DNA sequences coding for the same CDR3. This chain joins TRBV5-1 and TRBJ2-5; D remains unclear. CDR1 is SGHRS and CDR2 is YFSETQ in the germline V gene. V lost 3 bases to trimming and J lost 2 bases, with 2 bases between them. The CDR3 runs to 11 residues. CDR3 DNA sequence: TGCGCCAGCAGCTCTCAAGAGACCCAGTACTTC. Translating gives CASSSQETQYF.

This clone was seen a handful of times. This chain links TRBV7-2 with TRBJ1-5; D remains ambiguous. CDR3 length equals 15 residues. Germline CDR1 is SGHTA and CDR2 is FQGNSA. The V end lost 4 bases, the J end lost 8 bases, and 18 bases lay between the germline ends. The DNA for the CDR3 is TGTGCCAGCAGCTCCGCATTGACCCCGGGTGAGCCCCAGCATTTT. This sequence encodes CASSSALTPGEPQHF. Full variable domain (rest looked up from reference TRBV7-2 and TRBJ1-5): GAGVSQSPSNKVTEKGKDVELRCDPISGHTALYWYRQSLGQGLEFLIYFQGNSAPDKSGLPSDRFSAERTGGSVSTLTIQRTQQEDSAVYLCASSSALTPGEPQHFGDGTRLSIL.

This clone was observed a handful of times. V and J are TRBV4-3 and TRBJ2-1; either TRBD1 or TRBD2 may supply D (5 bases each). The V and J ends lost 3 bases and 5 bases respectively, with 14 bases between them. This CDR3 region has 15 residues. CDR1 LGHNA and CDR2 YSLEER come from the germline V gene. The CDR3 reads CASSQTGQGNNEQFF. CDR3 nucleotides: TGCGCCAGCAGCCAGACGGGGCAGGGAAACAATGAGCAGTTCTTC.

The chain recombines TRBV7-9 with TRBJ1-1, with D perhaps matching TRBD1 (5 bases). V was pared by 0 bases and J by 4 bases, with 9 bases between. CDR1 is SEHNR, CDR2 FQNEAQ, per germline (reference sequence). The CDR3 covers 14 residues. This chain's CDR3 is CASSLAEGPTEAFF. The CDR3, as DNA: TGTGCCAGCAGCTTAGCTGAGGGGCCCACTGAAGCTTTCTTT. The variable domain in full, completed from reference TRBV7-9 and TRBJ1-1, reads DTGVSQNPRHKITKRGQNVTFRCDPISEHNRLYWYRQTLGQGPEFLTYFQNEAQLEKSRLLSDRFSAERPKGSFSTLEIQRTEQGDSAMYLCASSLAEGPTEAFFGQGTRLTVV.

This clone was seen once. The rearrangement links TRBV5-1 to TRBJ2-3, with D unresolved. This CDR3 is built from 14 residues. In germline, CDR1 is SGHRS, CDR2 YFSETQ. V lost 2 bases to trimming and J lost 2 bases, with 9 bases between them. The CDR3 sequence is CASSLDHNTDTQYF. The CDR3 bases are TGCGCCAGCAGCTTAGACCACAACACAGATACGCAGTATTTT.

This chain connects TRBV29-1 to TRBJ1-1; 9 nucleotides line up with TRBD1. After removal of 6 bases from V and 7 bases from J, the junction contained 21 bases not matched to a gene. The CDR3 runs 17 residues. Germline V lookup: CDR1 SQVTM, CDR2 ANQGSEA. This chain's CDR3 is CSVFPGQGTGGAYEAFF. The CDR3 DNA sequence: TGCAGCGTGTTCCCGGGACAGGGCACCGGGGGGGCCTATGAAGCTTTCTTT.

This chain links TRBV27 with TRBJ1-1; 7 nucleotides line up with TRBD1. Germline trimming cut 4 bases from V and 1 base from J; bases unmatched to any gene: 3. CDR1 is MNHEY and CDR2 is SMNVEV in the germline V gene (reference sequence). The CDR3 totals 14 residues. CDR3 coding DNA: TGTGCCAGCAGTTACCGGGACAGGAACACTGAAGCTTTCTTT. Translation: CASSYRDRNTEAFF.

This clone was found a few times. The chain recombines TRBV4-3 with TRBJ2-2, with D perhaps TRBD2 (5 bases). The V and J ends lost 1 base and 5 bases respectively, with 14 bases between them. CDR1 and CDR2 (germline): LGHNA, YSLEER. The CDR3 totals 16 residues. The CDR3 nucleotides are TGCGCCAGCAGCCAAGGCGGCTCGAGGGAGACCGGGGAGCTGTTTTTT. Its protein is CASSQGGSRETGELFF.

This clone was found a few times. The chain couples TRBV29-1 to TRBJ2-7, with D perhaps given as TRBD1 or TRBD2 (5 bases each). Trimming shortened V by 5 bases and J by 0 bases, and 20 bases separated the two germline ends. The CDR3 is made up of 16 amino acids. Germline V CDR1 and CDR2: SQVTM, ANQGSEA. CDR3 sequence: CSVYTRTGPFSYEQYF. For the CDR3, the DNA is TGCAGCGTTTACACTCGAACGGGACCGTTCTCCTACGAGCAGTACTTC.

The gene calls are TRBV30 and TRBJ1-2, with 9 nucleotides matching TRBD1. Germline V CDR1 and CDR2: GTSNPN, SVGIG (reference sequence). V dropped 3 bases and J dropped 7; count of bases not matched to a gene: 9. The CDR3 sequence is 14 residues long. The CDR3 region has the DNA TGTGCCTGGAGAACTCTGGGACAGGGATTTGGCTACACCTTC. Protein: CAWRTLGQGFGYTF. Together with reference TRBV30 and TRBJ1-2, the CDR3 gives the full variable domain: SQTIHQWPATLVQPVGSPLSLECTVEGTSNPNLYWYRQAAGRGLQLLFYSVGIGQISSEVPQNLSASRPQDRQFILSSKKLLLSDSGFYLCAWRTLGQGFGYTFGSGTRLTVV.

The J gene is TRBJ2-5, the V gene TRBV18; D uncertain. V lost 5 bases to trimming and J lost 4 bases, with 20 bases between them. From germline, CDR1 is KGHSH and CDR2 LQKENI. The CDR3 extends over 16 amino acids. Here the CDR3 reads CASSTLPAMAGETQYF. CDR3 in DNA: TGTGCCAGCTCAACACTCCCCGCTATGGCCGGAGAGACCCAGTACTTC. The variable domain in full, with the rest retrieved from reference TRBV18 and TRBJ2-5, is NAGVMQNPRHLVRRRGQEARLRCSPMKGHSHVYWYRQLPEEGLKFMVYLQKENIIDESGMPKERFSAEFPKEGPSILRIQQVVRGDSAAYFCASSTLPAMAGETQYFGPGTRLLVL.

The V and J genes are TRBV11-2 and TRBJ2-1, with D perhaps matching TRBD2 (6 bases). Looked up from germline, CDR1 is SGHAT and CDR2 is FQNNGV. The V end lost 0 bases, the J end lost 4 bases, and 16 bases lay between the germline ends. The CDR3 is made up of 17 amino acids. The CDR3 loop is CASSLEGRGLLYNEQFF. The DNA for the CDR3 is TGTGCCAGCAGCTTAGAAGGTCGGGGACTGTTGTACAATGAGCAGTTCTTC.

This clone came up many times. This chain uses TRBV5-4 with TRBJ2-1; TRBD2 aligns across 8 bases. CDR1 and CDR2 from the germline V gene are SGHNT and YYREEE (reference sequence). This CDR3 contains 18 residues. With V trimmed by 2 bases and J by 0 bases, 10 bases remained unmatched. The chain's CDR3 is CASSLGRGAPSSYNEQFF. In DNA form, the CDR3 reads TGTGCCAGCAGCTTAGGGCGGGGGGCCCCAAGCTCCTACAATGAGCAGTTCTTC.

The CDR3 region is CSVTRPGDGANVLTF. The CDR3 bases are TGCAGCGTTACCAGACCCGGTGACGGGGCCAACGTCCTGACTTTC. The gene calls are TRBV29-1 and TRBJ2-6, with unresolved D. The V and J ends lost 5 bases and 4 bases respectively, with 15 bases between them. The CDR3 contains 15 residues. Germline assignment: CDR1 SQVTM and CDR2 ANQGSEA.

This sequence joins TRBV18 and TRBJ1-1; D is unresolved. Germline V lookup: CDR1 KGHSH, CDR2 LQKENI. CDR3 length: 13 residues. V was shortened by 3 bases and J by 11 bases, with 16 bases between the two germline ends. CDR3 loop: CASSPLAAEDAFF. The CDR3 bases are TGTGCCAGCTCACCCTTGGCCGCAGAGGACGCTTTCTTT.

V and J are TRBV5-1 and TRBJ2-3, with 12 bases fitting TRBD2. Germline V lookup: CDR1 SGHRS, CDR2 YFSETQ. The V gene end was trimmed by 6 bases and the J gene end by 5 bases; junction bases not matched to a gene: 13. This CDR3 has 17 residues. The CDR3 nucleotides read TGCGCCAGCACCCTGTCGCCTAGCGGGGGGGCAGGAGATACGCAGTATTTT. Its translation is CASTLSPSGGAGDTQYF.

In nucleotides, the CDR3 is TGTGCCAGCAGCCAAATCGGGCAGGGCGGCTATGGCTACACCTTC. The encoded protein is CASSQIGQGGYGYTF. This chain links TRBV7-2 with TRBJ1-2, with a weak D call TRBD1 (5 bases). V lost 5 bases, J lost 4 bases, and 17 bases lay in between. Germline V gene lookup returns CDR1 SGHTA and CDR2 FQGNSA. There are 15 residues in the CDR3.

This rearrangement joins TRBV6-5 to TRBJ1-2; possibly TRBD1 for D (5 bases). Trimming pared 5 bases from V and 8 bases from J, leaving 15 bases between. CDR3 length: 13 residues. Germline values: CDR1 MNHEY, CDR2 SVGAGI. This CDR3 is CASSVGRDDGYTF. The CDR3 DNA sequence: TGTGCCAGCAGTGTAGGCAGGGACGACGGCTACACCTTC.

The rearrangement links TRBV5-1 to TRBJ2-5, with TRBD1 as a possible D gene (5 bases). This CDR3 comprises 15 residues. Trimming removed 6 bases at V and 2 bases at J, with 17 bases between. Looked up from germline, CDR1 is SGHRS and CDR2 is YFSETQ. CDR3 nucleotides: TGCGCCAGCAAGTCAGGGATCGTCGAACAAGAGACCCAGTACTTC. This sequence encodes CASKSGIVEQETQYF. The entire variable domain, with the rest obtained from reference TRBV5-1 and TRBJ2-5, is as follows: KAGVTQTPRYLIKTRGQQVTLSCSPISGHRSVSWYQQTPGQGLQFLFEYFSETQRNKGNFPGRFSGRQFSNSRSEMNVSTLELGDSALYLCASKSGIVEQETQYFGPGTRLLVL.

The genes are TRBV9 and TRBJ1-2; D remains ambiguous. This CDR3 comprises 16 residues. V was cut by 0 bases and J by 5 bases, with 17 bases left in between. Germline V lookup: CDR1 SGDLS, CDR2 YYNGEE. The CDR3: CASSVGLEKLIYGYTF. CDR3 coding DNA: TGTGCCAGCAGCGTAGGGCTGGAAAAACTGATTTATGGCTACACCTTC.

The genes are TRBV5-1 and TRBJ2-2; TRBD1 matches 8 bases. Trimming cost V 2 bases and J 3 bases; bases outside gene matches: 3. Germline V gene sequence: CDR1 SGHRS, CDR2 YFSETQ. The CDR3 runs 15 residues. CDR3 sequence: CASSFRGPDTGELFF. The CDR3 DNA sequence: TGCGCCAGCAGCTTCAGGGGGCCGGACACCGGGGAGCTGTTTTTT.

The chain uses TRBV29-1 and TRBJ1-2; unclear D gene. Per the germline V gene, CDR1 is SQVTM and CDR2 is ANQGSEA. The CDR3 covers 15 residues. V was cut by 5 bases and J by 8 bases, with 24 bases left in between. The CDR3 coding sequence is TGCAGCGTTCCCGCCAATGGACTTGGGATGAACGGCTACACCTTC. It specifies CSVPANGLGMNGYTF.

The chain joins TRBV6-5 to TRBJ2-7; D gene uncertain. Germline CDR1 is MNHEY and CDR2 is SVGAGI. The CDR3 loop spans 14 amino acids. V shed 5 bases and J shed 4 bases, with 15 bases lying between them. CDR3: CASSASGVGYEQYF. The CDR3 coding sequence is TGTGCCAGCAGTGCCTCTGGGGTGGGGTACGAGCAGTACTTC.